One sample yielded the 22 T cell receptor beta chains listed below, sequenced in a study of blood T cell repertoires in COVID-19. Some clones are missing from TCRdb's copy, which holds only in-frame ones; the method was immunoSEQ multiplex PCR. The sample has 70,000 to 80,000 clones, 86% seen once. Sequencing used peripheral blood. The receptors come from an elderly man in a cohort sampled during active COVID-19.

This clone appeared many times. The chain has TRBV6-4 and TRBJ1-1; no clear D. V was trimmed by 1 base and J by 3 bases, leaving 18 bases between them. The CDR3 sequence is 17 residues long. CDR1 and CDR2 (germline): MRHNA, SNTAGT. CDR3 protein: CASSDFGDRIEDTEAFF. Written as DNA, the CDR3 is TGTGCCAGCAGTGACTTCGGGGATAGGATAGAGGACACTGAAGCTTTCTTT.

V usage is TRBV6-1 and J usage is TRBJ1-2, with D maybe TRBD1 (5 bases). V shed 2 bases and J shed 7 bases, with 20 bases lying between them. Germline loops: CDR1 MNHNS, CDR2 SASEGT. The CDR3 sequence is 16 residues long. The CDR3 here is CASSESIQGQPGGYTF. In nucleotides, the CDR3 is TGTGCCAGCAGTGAATCTATCCAGGGCCAACCAGGTGGCTACACCTTC.

This rearrangement joins TRBV3-1 (or the pseudogene TRBV3-2) to TRBJ2-7, with 14 bases lining up with TRBD2. V lost 5 bases to trimming and J lost 6 bases; unmatched junction nucleotides: 6. CDR1 and CDR2 from the germline V gene are LGHDT and YNNKEL (reference sequence). The CDR3 consists of 15 residues. The CDR3 loop is CASSTRLAGGLEQYF. CDR3 DNA: TGTGCCAGCAGCACCCGACTAGCGGGGGGGCTCGAGCAGTACTTC.

The chain links TRBV10-3 to TRBJ1-2, with D perhaps TRBD1 (5 bases). V lost 1 base, J lost 7 bases, and 16 bases lay in between. The CDR3 is made up of 15 amino acids. The V gene's germline CDR1 is ENHRY and CDR2 SYGVKD. Written as DNA, the CDR3 is TGTGCCATCAGTGAGTTCAGGGATTCGCCCTTTGGCTACACCTTC. It encodes CAISEFRDSPFGYTF.

This chain joins TRBV2 and TRBJ2-3; 8 nucleotides align to TRBD2. Germline CDR1 and CDR2: SNHLY and FYNNEI. The CDR3 runs to 13 residues. The trim removed 0 bases at V and 10 bases at J, leaving 3 bases unmatched. The CDR3 DNA follows: TGTGCCAGCAGTGAAGCGGGACTAGACGCGCAGTATTTT. It translates to CASSEAGLDAQYF.

The CDR3 spells CASSLERGTPQHF. In DNA, the CDR3 is TGTGCCAGCAGCTTAGAAAGGGGTACGCCCCAGCATTTT. This rearrangement joins TRBV7-9 to TRBJ1-5, with a possible D match to TRBD1 (5 bases). The germline V gene encodes CDR1 SEHNR and CDR2 FQNEAQ (reference sequence). The V end was cut by 1 base, the J end by 9 bases, with 10 bases between. This CDR3 region has 13 residues.

CDR3 nucleotides: TGCGCCAGCAGCCAGGCAACCGGGACAGGTGACAACTACAATGAGCAGTTCTTC. Protein sequence: CASSQATGTGDNYNEQFF. The chain carries TRBV4-1 and TRBJ2-1, with 8 bases lining up with TRBD1. With 3 bases clipped from V and 3 bases from J, the junction kept 13 bases outside the gene matches. Germline-derived CDR1 and CDR2 are MGHRA and YSYEKL. The CDR3 extends over 18 amino acids.

In its sample, this clone was seen once. The chain employs TRBV6-1 and TRBJ2-5; 8 bases are shared with TRBD2. This CDR3 has 16 residues. Per the germline V gene, CDR1 is MNHNS and CDR2 is SASEGT. The V gene end was trimmed by 0 bases and the J gene end by 3 bases; junction bases not matched to a gene: 6. This CDR3 is CASSEAPGGGKETQYF. In DNA, the CDR3 is TGTGCCAGCAGTGAAGCCCCTGGCGGGGGGAAAGAGACCCAGTACTTC.

V is TRBV5-1 and J is TRBJ2-2; TRBD1 agrees at 7 bases. The CDR3 is 15 amino acids. After removal of 5 bases from V and 2 bases from J, the junction contained 6 bases not matched to a gene. The germline V gene has CDR1 SGHRS and CDR2 YFSETQ. Here the CDR3 reads CASRGDSQNTGELFF. In nucleotides, the CDR3 is TGCGCCAGCAGAGGGGACAGTCAAAACACCGGGGAGCTGTTTTTT.

This rearrangement joins TRBV28 to TRBJ2-3; 11 nucleotides match TRBD2. Per the germline V gene, CDR1 is MDHEN and CDR2 is SYDVKM. CDR3 length equals 15 residues. Germline trimming cut 5 bases from V and 1 base from J; bases unmatched to any gene: 2. The CDR3 nucleotides read TGTGCCAGCAGTATGACTAGCGGGGGCACAGATACGCAGTATTTT. It translates to CASSMTSGGTDTQYF. Combining the CDR3 with reference TRBV28 and TRBJ2-3 gives the whole variable domain DVKVTQSSRYLVKRTGEKVFLECVQDMDHENMFWYRQDPGLGLRLIYFSYDVKMKEKGDIPEGYSVSREKKERFSLILESASTNQTSMYLCASSMTSGGTDTQYFGPGTRLTVL.

This clone was observed once. The chain is built from TRBV28 and TRBJ1-2; the match to TRBD1 covers 8 bases. The V gene end was trimmed by 4 bases and the J gene end by 5 bases; junction bases not matched to a gene: 9. Per the germline V gene, CDR1 is MDHEN and CDR2 is SYDVKM. The CDR3 consists of 15 residues. The CDR3 DNA reads as TGTGCCAGCAGTTATCCAGGGGGCGATAATTATGGCTACACCTTC. The encoded protein is CASSYPGGDNYGYTF.

The rearrangement uses TRBV5-4 and TRBJ2-5; no clear D gene. Germline V gene lookup returns CDR1 SGHNT and CDR2 YYREEE (reference sequence). V shed 2 bases and J shed 4 bases, with 9 bases lying between them. The CDR3 extends over 13 amino acids. CDR3 sequence (DNA): TGTGCCAGCAGCTTAGCGTCGGGAGAGACCCAGTACTTC. Protein: CASSLASGETQYF.

The rearrangement joins TRBV19 to TRBJ1-5; 7 bases match TRBD1. CDR3 size: 17 residues. Germline assignment: CDR1 LNHDA and CDR2 SQIVND (reference sequence). J was trimmed by 2 bases and V by 1 base; bases with no gene match: 8. Here the CDR3 DNA reads TGTGCCAGTAGTATAGTTTCGGGCAGGGGGGGCAATCAGCCCCAGCATTTT. Translating it yields CASSIVSGRGGNQPQHF.

The chain uses TRBV3-1 (or the pseudogene TRBV3-2) and TRBJ1-1; D perhaps matches TRBD1 (5 bases). Trimming pared 1 base from V and 1 base from J, leaving 7 bases between. CDR3 length equals 14 residues. Per the germline V gene, CDR1 is LGHDT and CDR2 is YNNKEL (reference sequence). CDR3 amino acids: CASSQGQKNTEAFF. The CDR3 region has the DNA TGTGCCAGCAGCCAAGGACAGAAGAACACTGAAGCTTTCTTT.

This clone was seen only once. This chain connects TRBV10-3 to TRBJ2-5; 14 bases are a match to TRBD2. The junction had 6 bases not matched to a gene; V was cut back by 2 bases and J by 4 bases. The CDR3 contains 17 residues. The germline V gene encodes CDR1 ENHRY and CDR2 SYGVKD. Written as DNA, the CDR3 is TGTGCCATCAGTGAGGGATCTGGGACTAGCGGGGGAGAGACCCAGTACTTC. The encoded protein is CAISEGSGTSGGETQYF.

The chain carries TRBV4-1 and TRBJ1-2; D gene uncertain. This CDR3 spans 13 amino acids. Germline CDR1 reads MGHRA; CDR2 reads YSYEKL. V lost 0 bases to trimming and J lost 7 bases, with 9 bases between them. CDR3 region: CASSQEGRGGYTF. DNA for the CDR3: TGCGCCAGCAGCCAAGAGGGCCGGGGTGGCTACACCTTC.

The chain employs TRBV7-3 and TRBJ2-5; TRBD2 aligns across 7 bases. With V trimmed by 1 base and J by 4 bases, 9 bases remained unmatched. There are 16 residues in the CDR3. CDR1 and CDR2 (germline): SGHTA, FQGTGA. As DNA, the CDR3 is TGTGCCAGCAGCTTAAGGGCCGGGGGGTCACGAGAGACCCAGTACTTC. Translating gives CASSLRAGGSRETQYF.

The V call is TRBV24-1, the J call TRBJ2-1; 10 nucleotides match TRBD1. Trimming removed 4 bases from V and 6 bases from J; junction bases left unmatched: 8. From germline, CDR1 is KGHDR and CDR2 SFDVKD. CDR3 length equals 16 residues. The CDR3 loop is CATSDLPGQGSNEQFF. In nucleotides, the CDR3 is TGTGCCACCAGTGACCTCCCGGGACAGGGGTCCAATGAGCAGTTCTTC.

The J gene is TRBJ1-6, the V gene TRBV6-5; the match to TRBD1 covers 7 bases. V shed 5 bases, J shed 12 bases, and the junction held 7 bases outside the gene matches. The CDR3 runs 13 residues. Germline CDR1 MNHEY, CDR2 SVGAGI. For the CDR3, the DNA is TGTGCCAGCAGTATTGAGGGGGCGAGACCCCTCCACTTT. Its translation: CASSIEGARPLHF.

The gene calls are TRBV18 and TRBJ2-7; TRBD2 might be the D (7 bases). Germline V lookup: CDR1 KGHSH, CDR2 LQKENI. This CDR3 is 13 amino acids long. V gave up 2 bases and J gave up 5 bases, with 10 bases separating them. CDR3 nucleotide sequence: TGTGCCAGCTCACCAAGGGGGGGCAACGAGCAGTACTTC. Its translation is CASSPRGGNEQYF.

This clone was observed once. The genes are TRBV19 and TRBJ2-3; 12 bases line up with TRBD2. The length of the CDR3 is 16 residues. The J segment lost 4 bases and the V segment lost 4 bases, leaving 6 bases of the junction unmatched. CDR1 and CDR2 from the germline V gene are LNHDA and SQIVND (reference sequence). The CDR3 DNA sequence: TGTGCCAGTAGTAACCTAGCGGGGGGGCAATCAGATACGCAGTATTTT. Its translation is CASSNLAGGQSDTQYF.

This rearrangement joins TRBV19 to TRBJ2-5, with D perhaps matching TRBD2 (6 bases). Germline V gene lookup returns CDR1 LNHDA and CDR2 SQIVND (reference sequence). The germline V and J ends were trimmed by 5 bases and 2 bases, with 9 bases remaining between them. This CDR3 contains 13 residues. Here the CDR3 reads CASSEGLQETQYF. CDR3 bases: TGTGCCAGTAGTGAGGGACTTCAAGAGACCCAGTACTTC.